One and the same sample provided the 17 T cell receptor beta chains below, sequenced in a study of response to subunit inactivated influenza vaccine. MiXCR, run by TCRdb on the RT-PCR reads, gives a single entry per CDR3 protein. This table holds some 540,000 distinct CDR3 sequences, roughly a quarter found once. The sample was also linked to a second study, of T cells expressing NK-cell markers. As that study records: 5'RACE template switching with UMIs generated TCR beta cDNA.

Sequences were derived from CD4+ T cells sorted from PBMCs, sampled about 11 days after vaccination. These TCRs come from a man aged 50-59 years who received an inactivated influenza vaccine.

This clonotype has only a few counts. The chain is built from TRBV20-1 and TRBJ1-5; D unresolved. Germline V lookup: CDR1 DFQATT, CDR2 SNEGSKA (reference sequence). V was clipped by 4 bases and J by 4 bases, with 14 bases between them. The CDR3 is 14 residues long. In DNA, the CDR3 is TGCAGTGCTATATTGCCGATGGCGAATCAGCCCCAGCATTTT. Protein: CSAILPMANQPQHF.

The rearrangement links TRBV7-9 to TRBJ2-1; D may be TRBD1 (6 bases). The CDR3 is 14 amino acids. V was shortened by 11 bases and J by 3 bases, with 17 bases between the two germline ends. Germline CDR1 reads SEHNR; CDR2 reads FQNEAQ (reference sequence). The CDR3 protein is CAGQPESYYNEQFF. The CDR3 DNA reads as TGTGCCGGACAGCCAGAGAGCTACTACAATGAGCAGTTCTTC.

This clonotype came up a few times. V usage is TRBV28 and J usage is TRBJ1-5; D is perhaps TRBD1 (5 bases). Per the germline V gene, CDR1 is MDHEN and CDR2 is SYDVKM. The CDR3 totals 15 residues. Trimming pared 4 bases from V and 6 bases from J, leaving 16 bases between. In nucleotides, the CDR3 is TGTGCCAGCAGTTGGGGCCGGGGGGTTGGTCAGCCCCAGCATTTT. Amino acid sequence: CASSWGRGVGQPQHF.

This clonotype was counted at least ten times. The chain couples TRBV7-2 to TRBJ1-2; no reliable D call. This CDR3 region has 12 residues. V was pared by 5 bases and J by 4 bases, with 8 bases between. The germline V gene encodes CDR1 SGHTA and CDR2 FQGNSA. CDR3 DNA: TGTGCCAGCAGCCCCAGCAGCTATGGCTACACCTTC. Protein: CASSPSSYGYTF.

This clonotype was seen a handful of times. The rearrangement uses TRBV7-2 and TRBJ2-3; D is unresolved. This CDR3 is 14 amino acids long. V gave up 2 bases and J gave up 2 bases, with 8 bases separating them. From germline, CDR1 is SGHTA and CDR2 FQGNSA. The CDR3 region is CASSLQVSTDTQYF. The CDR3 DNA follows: TGTGCCAGCAGCTTACAGGTTTCCACAGATACGCAGTATTTT.

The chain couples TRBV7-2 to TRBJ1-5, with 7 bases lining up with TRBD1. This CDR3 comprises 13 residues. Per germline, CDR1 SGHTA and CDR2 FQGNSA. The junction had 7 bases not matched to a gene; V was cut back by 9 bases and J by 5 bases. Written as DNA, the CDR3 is TGTGCCAGTGGCCGAGACAGGGATCAGCCCCAGCATTTT. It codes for CASGRDRDQPQHF.

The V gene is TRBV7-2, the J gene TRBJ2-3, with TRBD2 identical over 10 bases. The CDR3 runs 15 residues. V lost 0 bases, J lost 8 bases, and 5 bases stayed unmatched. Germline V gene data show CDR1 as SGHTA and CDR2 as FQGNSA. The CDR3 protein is CASSLARIAGGTQYF. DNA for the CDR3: TGTGCCAGCAGCTTAGCGAGGATAGCGGGGGGTACGCAGTATTTT.

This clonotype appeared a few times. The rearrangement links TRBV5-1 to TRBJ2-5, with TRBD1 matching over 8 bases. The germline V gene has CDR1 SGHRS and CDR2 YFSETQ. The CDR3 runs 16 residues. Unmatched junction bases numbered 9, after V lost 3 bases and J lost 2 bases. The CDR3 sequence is CASSSRTGSLQETQYF. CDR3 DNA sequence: TGCGCCAGCAGCTCCCGGACAGGGAGCTTACAAGAGACCCAGTACTTC.

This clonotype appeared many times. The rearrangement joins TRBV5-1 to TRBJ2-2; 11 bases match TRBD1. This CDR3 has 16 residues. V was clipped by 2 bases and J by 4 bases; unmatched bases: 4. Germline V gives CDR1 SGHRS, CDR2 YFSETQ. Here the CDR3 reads CASSFGTGGGTGELFF. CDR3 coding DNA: TGCGCCAGCAGCTTTGGGACAGGGGGAGGCACCGGGGAGCTGTTTTTT. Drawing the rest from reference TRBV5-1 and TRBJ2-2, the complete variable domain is KAGVTQTPRYLIKTRGQQVTLSCSPISGHRSVSWYQQTPGQGLQFLFEYFSETQRNKGNFPGRFSGRQFSNSRSEMNVSTLELGDSALYLCASSFGTGGGTGELFFGEGSRLTVL.

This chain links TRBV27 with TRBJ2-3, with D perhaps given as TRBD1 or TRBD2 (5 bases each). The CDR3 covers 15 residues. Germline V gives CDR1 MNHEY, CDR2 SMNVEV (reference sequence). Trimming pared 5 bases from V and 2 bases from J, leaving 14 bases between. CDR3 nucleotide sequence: TGTGCCAGCAGTCCCCTTGGGGGTCACACAGATACGCAGTATTTT. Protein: CASSPLGGHTDTQYF.

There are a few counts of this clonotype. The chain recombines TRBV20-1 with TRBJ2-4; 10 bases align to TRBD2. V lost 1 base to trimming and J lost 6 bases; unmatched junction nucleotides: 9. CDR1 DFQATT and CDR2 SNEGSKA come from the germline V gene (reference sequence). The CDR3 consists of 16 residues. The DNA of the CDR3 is TGCAGTGCTAGAGCCGTTCTAGCGGGAGTTGGAAACATTCAGTACTTC. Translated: CSARAVLAGVGNIQYF.

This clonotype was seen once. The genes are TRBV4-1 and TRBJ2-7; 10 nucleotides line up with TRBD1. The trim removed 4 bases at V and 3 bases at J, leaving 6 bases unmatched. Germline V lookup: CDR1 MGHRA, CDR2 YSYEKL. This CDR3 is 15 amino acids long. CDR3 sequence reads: CASSPRTGGIYEQYF. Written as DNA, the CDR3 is TGCGCCAGCAGCCCCAGGACAGGGGGAATCTACGAGCAGTACTTC.

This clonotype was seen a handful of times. The CDR3 here is CSARGVDYEQYF. The CDR3 DNA is TGCAGTGCTAGGGGGGTGGACTACGAGCAGTACTTC. V and J are TRBV20-1 and TRBJ2-7; D assignment may be TRBD1 or TRBD2 (5 bases each). Germline CDR1 DFQATT, CDR2 SNEGSKA (reference sequence). Trimming shortened V by 3 bases and J by 3 bases, and 9 bases separated the two germline ends. The CDR3 contains 12 residues.

This chain's CDR3 is CASSPSLGTSVSYEQYF. CDR3 DNA: TGTGCCAGCAGCCCTAGTTTGGGGACTAGCGTATCCTACGAGCAGTACTTC. The chain links TRBV7-9 to TRBJ2-7, with TRBD2 matching 10 bases. Germline CDR1 reads SEHNR; CDR2 reads FQNEAQ (reference sequence). V was clipped by 5 bases and J by 1 base; unmatched bases: 11. The CDR3 consists of 17 residues.

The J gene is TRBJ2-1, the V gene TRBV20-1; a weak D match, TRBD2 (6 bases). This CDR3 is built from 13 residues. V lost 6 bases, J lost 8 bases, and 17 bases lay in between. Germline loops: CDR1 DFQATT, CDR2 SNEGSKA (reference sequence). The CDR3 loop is CSATGLTGDEQFF. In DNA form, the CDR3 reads TGCAGTGCCACAGGTCTCACGGGGGATGAGCAGTTCTTC.

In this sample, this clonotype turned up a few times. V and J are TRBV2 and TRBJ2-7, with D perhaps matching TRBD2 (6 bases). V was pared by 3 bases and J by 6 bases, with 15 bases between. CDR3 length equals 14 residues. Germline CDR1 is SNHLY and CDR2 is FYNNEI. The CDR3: CASSEFAGTLEQYF. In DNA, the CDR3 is TGTGCCAGCAGTGAGTTTGCGGGAACTCTCGAGCAGTACTTC.

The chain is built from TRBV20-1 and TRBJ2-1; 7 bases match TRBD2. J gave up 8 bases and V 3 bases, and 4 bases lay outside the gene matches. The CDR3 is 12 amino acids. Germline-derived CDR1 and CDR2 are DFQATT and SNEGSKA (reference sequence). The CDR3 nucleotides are TGCAGTGCTAGCGGGGGGAACCATGAGCAGTTCTTC. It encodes CSASGGNHEQFF.